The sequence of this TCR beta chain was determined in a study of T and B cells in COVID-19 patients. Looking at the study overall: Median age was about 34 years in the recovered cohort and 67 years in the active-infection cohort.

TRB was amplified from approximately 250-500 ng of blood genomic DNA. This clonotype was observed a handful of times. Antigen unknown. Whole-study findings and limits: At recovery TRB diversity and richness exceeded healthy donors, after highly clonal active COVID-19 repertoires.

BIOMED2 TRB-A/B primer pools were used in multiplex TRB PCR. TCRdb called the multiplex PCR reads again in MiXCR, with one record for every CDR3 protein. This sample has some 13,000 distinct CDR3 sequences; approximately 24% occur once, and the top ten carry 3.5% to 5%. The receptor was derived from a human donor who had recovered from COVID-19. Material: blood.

The CDR3 protein is CAWSEWAPRAKNIQYF. The CDR3 DNA reads as TGTGCCTGGAGTGAATGGGCCCCCCGGGCCAAAAACATTCAGTACTTC. The chain couples TRBV30 to TRBJ2-4, with unresolved D. CDR1 GTSNPN and CDR2 SVGIG come from the germline V gene (reference sequence). CDR3 size: 16 residues. V lost 1 base to trimming and J lost 1 base, with 14 bases between them.